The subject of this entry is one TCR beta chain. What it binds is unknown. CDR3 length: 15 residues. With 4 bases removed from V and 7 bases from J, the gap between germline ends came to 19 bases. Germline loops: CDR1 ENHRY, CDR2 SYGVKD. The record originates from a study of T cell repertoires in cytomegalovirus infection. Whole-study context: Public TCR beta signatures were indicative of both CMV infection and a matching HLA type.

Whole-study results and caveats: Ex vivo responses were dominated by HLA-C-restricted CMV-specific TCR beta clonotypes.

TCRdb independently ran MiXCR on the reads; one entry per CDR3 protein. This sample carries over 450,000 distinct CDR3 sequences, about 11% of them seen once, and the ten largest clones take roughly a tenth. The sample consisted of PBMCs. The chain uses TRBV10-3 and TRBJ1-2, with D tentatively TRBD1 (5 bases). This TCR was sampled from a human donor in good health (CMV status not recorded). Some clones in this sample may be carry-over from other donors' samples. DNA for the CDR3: TGTGCCATCAGTGGAGGGTTAGGGCAGGGCCGTGGCTACACCTTC. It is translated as CAISGGLGQGRGYTF.